What follows is one TCR beta chain and its context. This entry is derived from a study of OX40 agonist ivuxolimab in advanced cancers. This CDR3 is 17 amino acids long. Per the germline V gene, CDR1 is SGHTA and CDR2 is FQGNSA. Trimming pared 4 bases from V and 0 bases from J, leaving 18 bases between. This table comes from immunoSEQ multiplex PCR, and its TCRdb copy is limited to in-frame clones, with some not included. The sample gives roughly 100,000 clones, around 85% of which show up once; 1.4% to 1.5% is in the top ten. This specimen was CD4+ or CD8+ T cells sorted from blood, taken in a trial of the OX40 agonist ivuxolimab. V is TRBV7-2 and J is TRBJ1-2, with TRBD1 as a possible D gene (5 bases). The receptor's source is an adult with an advanced solid tumor such as melanoma, head and neck, liver or kidney cancer. The CDR3 sequence is CASSSLGGSGSNYGYTF. The CDR3 DNA reads TGTGCCAGCAGCTCCTTGGGAGGGTCAGGGTCTAACTATGGCTACACCTTC.